This T cell receptor beta chain came from a study of T cells in Graves' hyperthyroidism and ophthalmopathy. RNA transcripts gave rise to amplified TCR beta CDR3 regions. The primer set for the first-round RT-PCR of the TCR CDR3 was HTBI. MiXCR was run by TCRdb on the multiplex PCR reads, yielding one entry per CDR3 protein. Of about 250,000 distinct CDR3 sequences listed, approximately 24% were seen once; the top ten hold about 40%. The V gene end was trimmed by 0 bases and the J gene end by 4 bases; junction bases not matched to a gene: 8. The germline V gene encodes CDR1 MGHRA and CDR2 YSYEKL. The CDR3 runs to 16 residues.

The sample was blood. This clonotype was sampled from a woman aged 40 to 49 with Graves' ophthalmopathy. The chain joins TRBV4-1 to TRBJ1-2; TRBD1 aligns across 7 bases. CDR3 coding DNA: TGCGCCAGCAGCCAAGATGAAGGCAGGGGGTTCTATGGCTACACCTTC. Translation gives CASSQDEGRGFYGYTF.